This is a list of T cell receptor beta chains from one sample in a study of control samples from healthy donors and cancer patients. Measured with immunoSEQ multiplex PCR; TCRdb has only the in-frame clones, and not every one. The sample yields 400,000 to 500,000 clones, 90% seen once. The sample was PBMCs. The receptors derive from a man aged 40-49 years with head and neck cancer. Both conserved end residues are part of each CDR3. A D gene is named only where the DNA matches it firmly. The size of a clone is reported for some rows only, either as once, few or many, or as a class for expanded clones.

>TRBV29-1|-|TRBD2|TRBJ2-1
CSVVLGTSPAEQFF
TGCAGCGTCGTACTCGGGACTAGCCCCGCTGAGCAGTTCTTC
>TRBV19|-|-|TRBJ1-1
CASSMVTGNTEAFF
TGTGCCAGTAGTATGGTGACAGGGAACACTGAAGCTTTCTTT
>TRBV5-6|-|TRBD1|TRBJ2-1
CASTIEGRGRGNEQFF
TGTGCCAGCACCATCGAGGGCAGGGGGCGAGGGAATGAGCAGTTCTTC
>TRBV4-1|-|TRBD2|TRBJ2-3
CASSQAGGADTQYF
TGCGCCAGCAGCCAAGCGGGAGGGGCAGATACGCAGTATTTT
>TRBV5-4|-|TRBD1|TRBJ1-1
CASSTPGQGAKAFF
TGTGCCAGCAGCACGCCGGGACAGGGGGCAAAAGCTTTCTTT
>TRBV6-5|once|TRBD2|TRBJ2-1
CASSYWGGLAVHEQFF
TGTGCCAGCAGTTACTGGGGGGGGTTGGCGGTGCATGAGCAGTTCTTC
>TRBV27|-|TRBD1|TRBJ2-7
CASADRVPYEQYF
TGTGCCAGTGCTGACAGGGTTCCTTACGAGCAGTACTTC
>TRBV30|-|-|TRBJ2-3
CAWRRGGDTDTQYF
TGTGCCTGGAGGAGGGGCGGTGACACAGATACGCAGTATTTT
>TRBV6-5|-|-|TRBJ2-1
CASSYIGGSGDEQFF
TGTGCCAGCAGTTATATCGGGGGCAGCGGTGATGAGCAGTTCTTC
>TRBV30|-|-|TRBJ2-2
CAWQTRGVGTGELFF
TGTGCCTGGCAGACCAGGGGGGTGGGGACCGGGGAGCTGTTTTTT
>TRBV5-1|-|-|TRBJ2-7
CASGWGAPSYEQYF
TGCGCCAGCGGCTGGGGGGCCCCCTCCTACGAGCAGTACTTC
>TRBV7-2|-|-|TRBJ1-3
CASRQTAGNTIYF
TGTGCCAGCAGACAGACAGCCGGAAACACCATATATTTT
>TRBV28|-|-|TRBJ1-6
CASPSGGPNSPLHF
TGTGCCAGCCCCTCGGGAGGACCTAATTCACCCCTCCACTTT
>TRBV11-3|-|-|TRBJ2-5
CASSLVAGSETQYF
TGTGCCAGCAGCTTAGTCGCAGGGTCTGAGACCCAGTACTTC
>TRBV15|once|TRBD1|TRBJ1-2
CATSRGLHEPQKGASSYGYTF
TGTGCCACCAGCAGGGGTCTCCATGAACCTCAAAAGGGGGCCTCTAGCTATGGCTACACCTTC
>TRBV5-1|-|-|TRBJ2-1
CASSLGLGGGSYNEQFF
TGCGCCAGCAGCTTGGGTCTGGGGGGGGGCTCATACAATGAGCAGTTCTTC
>TRBV6-5|-|-|TRBJ1-5
CASRGGGASQPQHF
TGTGCCAGCCGAGGTGGGGGGGCTAGTCAGCCCCAGCATTTT
>TRBV5-1|-|-|TRBJ2-7
CASSFGSLPTYEQYF
TGCGCCAGCAGCTTCGGTAGTCTGCCCACTTACGAGCAGTACTTC
>TRBV3-1/TRBV3-2|few|TRBD1|TRBJ1-1
CASSHSTGGFEAFF
TGTGCCAGCAGCCATTCGACAGGGGGCTTTGAAGCTTTCTTT
>TRBV12-3/TRBV12-4|-|-|TRBJ2-7
CASSSYYEQYF
TGTGCCAGCAGTTCTTACTACGAGCAGTACTTC
>TRBV5-5|-|-|TRBJ1-6
CASSAEVATFNSPLHF
TGTGCCAGCAGTGCCGAGGTGGCAACTTTCAATTCACCCCTCCACTTT
>TRBV11-2|-|-|TRBJ1-1
CASSSQDLGFLMNTEAFF
TGTGCCAGCAGCTCCCAAGACCTCGGCTTTCTCATGAACACTGAAGCTTTCTTT
>TRBV6-6|-|-|TRBJ2-5
CASNPDQPRETQYF
TGTGCCAGCAATCCGGACCAGCCTCGGGAGACCCAGTACTTC
>TRBV11-3|-|TRBD1|TRBJ2-5
CASSSGQGEGETQYF
TGTGCCAGCAGCTCGGGACAGGGGGAAGGGGAGACCCAGTACTTC
>TRBV29-1|-|TRBD2|TRBJ2-1
CSGSGRSNEQFF
TGCAGCGGGAGCGGGAGATCCAATGAGCAGTTCTTC
>TRBV28|-|-|TRBJ2-5
CASSWRSGGPETQYF
TGTGCCAGCAGTTGGAGGTCCGGGGGGCCAGAGACCCAGTACTTC
>TRBV6-5|-|-|TRBJ2-7
CASTQGYEQYF
TGTGCCAGCACCCAGGGTTACGAGCAGTACTTC
>TRBV29-1|-|-|TRBJ1-2
CSVDWGASGYTF
TGCAGCGTTGATTGGGGGGCAAGTGGCTACACCTTC
>TRBV20-1|-|-|TRBJ2-7
CSAVRNEQYF
TGCAGTGCGGTCCGAAACGAGCAGTACTTC
>TRBV2|-|-|TRBJ2-1
CASSESEGEQFF
TGTGCCAGCAGTGAATCGGAAGGGGAGCAGTTCTTC
>TRBV5-1|-|-|TRBJ2-2
CASLGLGGELFF
TGCGCCAGCTTGGGGCTAGGCGGGGAGCTGTTTTTT
>TRBV28|-|-|TRBJ2-2
CASYLGSGELFF
TGTGCCAGCTACCTAGGGTCCGGGGAGCTGTTTTTT
>TRBV5-4|few|-|TRBJ2-3
CASREGPSTDTQYF
TGTGCCAGCAGGGAGGGGCCTAGCACAGATACGCAGTATTTT
>TRBV21-1|few|-|TRBJ2-1
CASRDRYNEQFF
TGTGCCAGCAGGGACAGGTACAATGAGCAGTTCTTC
>TRBV6-5|-|-|TRBJ1-2
CASSSSMGGGYTF
TGTGCCAGCAGCTCTAGCATGGGGGGTGGCTACACCTTC
>TRBV5-1|-|-|TRBJ1-1
CASSFRGSTEAFF
TGCGCCAGCAGCTTTAGGGGTTCAACTGAAGCTTTCTTT
>TRBV7-2|-|-|TRBJ2-7
CASSLAVVPYEQYF
TGTGCCAGCAGCTTAGCCGTTGTCCCATACGAGCAGTACTTC
>TRBV5-1|-|-|TRBJ2-5
CASSRDVEETQYF
TGCGCCAGCAGCAGGGACGTAGAAGAGACCCAGTACTTC
>TRBV9|-|-|TRBJ2-3
CASSVAGGQPGIDTQYF
TGTGCCAGCAGCGTAGCTGGAGGCCAACCGGGTATCGATACGCAGTATTTT
>TRBV12-3/TRBV12-4|-|TRBD2|TRBJ2-1
CASKIAGAGEQFF
TGTGCCAGCAAAATAGCGGGAGCAGGGGAGCAGTTCTTC
>TRBV4-1|-|-|TRBJ1-5
CASSHPSGSGPNQPQHF
TGCGCCAGCAGCCACCCGAGTGGGTCGGGTCCGAATCAGCCCCAGCATTTT
>TRBV7-2|-|-|TRBJ1-2
CASSPDWGSGGYTF
TGTGCCAGCAGCCCGGATTGGGGGTCAGGGGGCTACACCTTC
>TRBV9|-|TRBD1|TRBJ2-7
CASSVDGTGSYEQYF
TGTGCCAGCAGCGTAGACGGGACAGGGTCCTACGAGCAGTACTTC
>TRBV3-1/TRBV3-2|-|-|TRBJ1-2
CASTQMRGGGGYTF
TGTGCCAGCACCCAAATGAGGGGAGGGGGTGGCTACACCTTC
>TRBV7-3|-|TRBD2|TRBJ2-7
CASSLTLAGDLYF
TGTGCCAGCAGCTTAACCCTAGCGGGAGATCTGTACTTC
>TRBV28|-|-|TRBJ1-6
CASGGDSYNSPLHF
TGTGCCAGCGGGGGAGACAGCTATAATTCACCCCTCCACTTT
>TRBV3-1/TRBV3-2|-|-|TRBJ1-1
CASSQDRIYTEAFF
TGTGCCAGCAGCCAAGATCGGATCTACACTGAAGCTTTCTTT
>TRBV9|-|TRBD2|TRBJ2-3
CASSVSASGTSATDTQYF
TGTGCCAGCAGCGTTAGCGCCAGTGGGACTAGCGCCACAGATACGCAGTATTTT
>TRBV12-3/TRBV12-4|few|-|TRBJ1-4
CASSGDTRLFF
TGTGCCAGCAGTGGGGACACTAGGTTGTTTTTT
>TRBV24-1|-|TRBD2|TRBJ2-3
CATSDPRTSGSTDTQYF
TGTGCCACCAGTGATCCTCGGACTAGCGGGAGCACAGATACGCAGTATTTT
>TRBV14|once|TRBD2|TRBJ2-7
CASSQFSGGTYEQYF
TGTGCCAGCAGCCAGTTTAGCGGGGGAACCTACGAGCAGTACTTC
>TRBV28|-|-|TRBJ1-3
CASSPGVPRGNTIYF
TGTGCCAGCAGTCCTGGCGTGCCGAGGGGAAACACCATATATTTT
>TRBV7-9|-|-|TRBJ2-7
CASSLRQDSYEQYF
TGTGCCAGCAGCTTACGGCAGGACTCCTACGAGCAGTACTTC
>TRBV10-3|once|TRBD2|TRBJ2-1
CAISESPGLDSIEQFF
TGTGCCATCAGTGAGTCCCCGGGACTAGATTCGATTGAGCAGTTCTTC
>TRBV13|once|-|TRBJ1-1
CASSKRTANTEAFF
TGTGCCAGCAGCAAACGGACAGCGAACACTGAAGCTTTCTTT
>TRBV30|-|-|TRBJ1-2
CAWSGGSSNYGYTF
TGTGCCTGGAGTGGGGGGAGCTCTAACTATGGCTACACCTTC
>TRBV30|-|-|TRBJ1-6
CAWSVASGGGKGPLHF
TGTGCCTGGAGTGTTGCGTCTGGGGGGGGGAAAGGACCCCTCCACTTT
>TRBV27|-|-|TRBJ2-3
CASSLARWGRNTQYF
TGTGCCAGCAGTTTAGCGCGATGGGGCCGAAATACGCAGTATTTT
>TRBV29-1|once|-|TRBJ2-5
CSVEDGKETQYF
TGCAGCGTTGAAGATGGTAAAGAGACCCAGTACTTC